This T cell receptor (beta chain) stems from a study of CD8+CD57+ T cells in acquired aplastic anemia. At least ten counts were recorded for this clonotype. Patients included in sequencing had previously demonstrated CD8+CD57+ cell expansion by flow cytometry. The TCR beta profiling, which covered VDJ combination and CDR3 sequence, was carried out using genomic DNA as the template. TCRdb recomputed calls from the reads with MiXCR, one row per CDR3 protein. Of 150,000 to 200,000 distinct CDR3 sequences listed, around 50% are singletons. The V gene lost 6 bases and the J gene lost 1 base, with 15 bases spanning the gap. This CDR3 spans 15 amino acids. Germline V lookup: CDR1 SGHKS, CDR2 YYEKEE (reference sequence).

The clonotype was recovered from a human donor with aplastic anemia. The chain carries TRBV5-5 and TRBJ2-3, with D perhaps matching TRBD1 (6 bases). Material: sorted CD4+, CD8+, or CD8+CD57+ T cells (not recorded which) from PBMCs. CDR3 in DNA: TGTGCCAGCACCCTCGGGACACAGCGCACAGATACGCAGTATTTT. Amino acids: CASTLGTQRTDTQYF. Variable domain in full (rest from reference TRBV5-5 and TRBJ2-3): DAGVTQSPTHLIKTRGQQVTLRCSPISGHKSVSWYQQVLGQGPQFIFQYYEKEERGRGNFPDRFSARQFPNYSSELNVNALLLGDSALYLCASTLGTQRTDTQYFGPGTRLTVL.